Shown below are 11 T cell receptor beta chains from a single sample sequenced in a study of somatic mutations in cytotoxic T cells in rheumatoid arthritis. The repertoire was sequenced with immunoSEQ multiplex PCR; TCRdb's copy has only in-frame clones and lacks some. Of about 10,000 clones listed, 80% were seen once; the top ten hold 9.5% to 13%. The sequencing sample was made of CD8+ T cells sorted from blood. The receptors originated from an adult with rheumatoid arthritis.

The chain employs TRBV4-2 and TRBJ2-2, with a weak D call TRBD1 (6 bases). CDR1 and CDR2 from the germline V gene are LGHNA and YNFKEQ. The CDR3 is 16 residues long. V was trimmed by 2 bases and J by 6 bases, leaving 16 bases between them. The CDR3 DNA reads as TGTGCCAGCAGCCAACCACAGGGAGTAAGGGCCGGGGAGCTGTTTTTT. It translates to CASSQPQGVRAGELFF.

The chain uses TRBV19 and TRBJ1-5, with TRBD1 matching over 8 bases. This CDR3 is 15 amino acids long. Germline-derived CDR1 and CDR2 are LNHDA and SQIVND (reference sequence). The junction had 7 bases not matched to a gene; V was cut back by 3 bases and J by 6 bases. The CDR3 DNA sequence: TGTGCCAGTAGTATCTTCACAGGGGGGGTTCAGCCCCAGCATTTT. It is translated as CASSIFTGGVQPQHF.

The chain links TRBV7-8 to TRBJ2-2, with 11 bases identical to TRBD2. Germline assignment: CDR1 SGHVS and CDR2 FQNEAQ. CDR3 length equals 17 residues. V trimming: 1 base; J trimming: 6 bases; junction bases outside the gene matches: 7. The CDR3 DNA follows: TGTGCCAGCAGCTTAGAAGTAGCGGGGGGGACAGCCGGGGAGCTGTTTTTT. Translating it yields CASSLEVAGGTAGELFF.

The chain is built from TRBV6-6 and TRBJ2-7, with a weak D call TRBD2 (5 bases). V was shortened by 4 bases and J by 4 bases, with 11 bases between the two germline ends. This CDR3 contains 13 residues. Per the germline V gene, CDR1 is MNHNY and CDR2 is SVGAGI (reference sequence). CDR3 sequence (DNA): TGTGCCAGCAGTTCGGCAAGCGGATACGAGCAGTACTTC. As protein: CASSSASGYEQYF.

This rearrangement joins TRBV5-4 to TRBJ2-5; 9 nucleotides line up with TRBD1. The end of the DNA is better explained by TRBJ2-7, so the J call may be wrong. This CDR3 is 15 amino acids long. The germline V gene encodes CDR1 SGHNT and CDR2 YYREEE (reference sequence). CDR3 in DNA: TGTGCCAGCAGCGGATACAGGGGGCCGACCTACGAGCAGTACTTC. As protein: CASSGYRGPTYEQYF.

The rearrangement uses TRBV6-1 and TRBJ2-1; possibly TRBD1 for D (5 bases). In germline, CDR1 is MNHNS, CDR2 SASEGT. CDR3 size: 14 residues. V lost 7 bases and J 2 bases, leaving 12 bases between the germline ends. The CDR3 sequence is CASTVRGAYNEQFF. The CDR3 nucleotides are TGTGCCAGCACGGTAAGGGGCGCCTACAATGAGCAGTTCTTC.

The chain is built from TRBV5-1 and TRBJ1-2, with D tentatively TRBD1 (6 bases). Germline V gives CDR1 SGHRS, CDR2 YFSETQ. CDR3 length equals 14 residues. V was pared by 6 bases and J by 6 bases, with 18 bases between. CDR3 in amino acids: CASTLSIPGDGYTF. DNA of the CDR3: TGCGCCAGCACCCTATCAATTCCAGGGGATGGCTACACCTTC.

The rearrangement joins TRBV19 to TRBJ2-1; D might be TRBD1 or TRBD2, each matching 5 bases. Germline loops: CDR1 LNHDA, CDR2 SQIVND (reference sequence). V was cut by 4 bases and J by 5 bases, with 18 bases left in between. The CDR3 is 16 residues long. The chain's CDR3 is CASSTGTHYLNNEQFF. The CDR3 DNA reads TGTGCCAGTAGTACCGGGACCCACTACCTTAACAATGAGCAGTTCTTC.

The V call is TRBV5-1, the J call TRBJ1-2, with 7 positions matching TRBD1. V was clipped by 3 bases and J by 3 bases; unmatched bases: 14. CDR1 and CDR2 from the germline V gene are SGHRS and YFSETQ. The CDR3 loop spans 17 amino acids. The CDR3 region is CASSSRGDSYRHYGYTF. The CDR3 coding sequence is TGCGCCAGCAGCTCCCGTGGGGACAGCTATAGACACTATGGCTACACCTTC.

The chain has TRBV5-4 and TRBJ2-7; 10 nucleotides line up with TRBD2. CDR3 length equals 16 residues. Germline V lookup: CDR1 SGHNT, CDR2 YYREEE (reference sequence). V lost 0 bases and J lost 1; bases outside the gene matches: 4. The CDR3 nucleotides are TGTGCCAGCAGCTTGGAGCTAGCGGGGGTTTCCTACGAGCAGTACTTC. It is translated as CASSLELAGVSYEQYF.

A few counts support this clone. The chain links TRBV13 to TRBJ1-1; no firm D call. From germline, CDR1 is PRHDT and CDR2 FYEKMQ (reference sequence). This CDR3 is built from 13 residues. Trimming removed 5 bases at V and 3 bases at J, with 10 bases between. This chain's CDR3 is CASSPPGDTEAFF. CDR3 DNA: TGTGCCAGCAGCCCCCCTGGTGACACTGAAGCTTTCTTT.